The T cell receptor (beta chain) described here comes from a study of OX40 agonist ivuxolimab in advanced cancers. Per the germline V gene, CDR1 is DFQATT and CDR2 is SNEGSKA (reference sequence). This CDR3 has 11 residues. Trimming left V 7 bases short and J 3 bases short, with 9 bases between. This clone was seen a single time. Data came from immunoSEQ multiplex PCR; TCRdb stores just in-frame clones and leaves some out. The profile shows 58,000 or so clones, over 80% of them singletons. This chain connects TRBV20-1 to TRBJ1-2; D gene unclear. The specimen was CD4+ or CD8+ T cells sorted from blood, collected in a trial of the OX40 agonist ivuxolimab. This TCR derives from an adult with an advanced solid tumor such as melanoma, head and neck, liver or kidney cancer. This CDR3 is CSVREYYGYTF. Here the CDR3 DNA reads TGCAGTGTACGGGAATACTATGGCTACACCTTC.